This is a list of T cell receptor beta chains from one sample in a study of radiotherapy plus CTLA-4 blockade in lung cancer. Profiling relied on immunoSEQ multiplex PCR, and the TCRdb table lists in-frame clones only, not all of them. Of tens of thousands of clones listed, roughly three quarters are singletons. Here the sequenced sample was peripheral blood, taken from a patient treated with radiotherapy plus ipilimumab. The receptors originated from a human donor with non-small cell lung cancer who had stable disease on radiotherapy plus ipilimumab. Both conserved end residues are part of each CDR3. A D gene is named only where the DNA matches it firmly. Clone size is stated in some rows and not others, as once, few, many or a class when expanded.

D: NA; size: few; J: TRBJ2-3; V: TRBV19; DNA: TGTGCCAGTTCGGGACTTTCTAGCACAGATACGCAGTATTTT; CDR3: CASSGLSSTDTQYF
D: NA; size: once; J: TRBJ2-1; V: TRBV6-5; DNA: TGTGCCAGCAGTTATGGCGGGGTAACGGAGAACAATGAGCAGTTCTTC; CDR3: CASSYGGVTENNEQFF
D: TRBD1; size: once; J: TRBJ1-2; V: TRBV30; DNA: TGTGCCTGGAGTGGGGTCTCATCTGGACAGGGGTTGCACGGCTACACCTTC; CDR3: CAWSGVSSGQGLHGYTF
D: NA; size: NA; J: TRBJ1-1; V: TRBV11-2; DNA: TGTGCCAGCAGCCGTGGATTAGGGGCATCTCGAGGGGGCACTGAAGCTTTCTTT; CDR3: CASSRGLGASRGGTEAFF
D: NA; size: NA; J: TRBJ1-3; V: TRBV5-1; DNA: TGCGCCAGCAGCTCCGGACAGACTGGAAACACCATATATTTT; CDR3: CASSSGQTGNTIYF
D: TRBD1; size: NA; J: TRBJ1-2; V: TRBV30; DNA: TGTGCCTGGAGCGGACTTTACAGGGGCCCGAACTATGGCTACACCTTC; CDR3: CAWSGLYRGPNYGYTF
D: TRBD1; size: NA; J: TRBJ1-1; V: TRBV2; DNA: TGTGCCAGCAGCGAAACAGGGGTCATGAACACTGAAGCTTTCTTT; CDR3: CASSETGVMNTEAFF
D: NA; size: few; J: TRBJ2-2; V: TRBV12-5; DNA: TGTGCTAGTGGTTTTATTGCGGGCTCCGGGGAGCTGTTTTTT; CDR3: CASGFIAGSGELFF
D: NA; size: NA; J: TRBJ1-2; V: TRBV13; DNA: TGTGCCCGCCGCTCGGGCCCGGGGGGGGGCTATGGCTACACCTTC; CDR3: CARRSGPGGGYGYTF
D: TRBD1; size: NA; J: TRBJ1-6; V: TRBV6-5; DNA: TGTGCCATACGGACAGGGGTTTCACCCCTCCACTTT; CDR3: CAIRTGVSPLHF
D: NA; size: NA; J: TRBJ1-2; V: TRBV5-5; DNA: TGTGCCAGCAGCCCAGCTCCGCAGCCGGAGGCTGGCTACACCTTC; CDR3: CASSPAPQPEAGYTF
D: NA; size: NA; J: TRBJ2-1; V: TRBV18; DNA: TGTGCCAGCTCATCGGACGGGAACTACAATGAGCAGTTCTTC; CDR3: CASSSDGNYNEQFF
D: NA; size: NA; J: TRBJ2-3; V: TRBV19; DNA: TGTGCCAGTAGTATAACCAGCCTCCCGAGGGATACGCAGTATTTT; CDR3: CASSITSLPRDTQYF
D: NA; size: NA; J: TRBJ1-5; V: TRBV28; DNA: TGTGCCAGCAGTTGGGGGCAAAGGCCCCAGCATTTT; CDR3: CASSWGQRPQHF
D: NA; size: NA; J: TRBJ2-2; V: TRBV7-9; DNA: TGTGCCAGCAGCTTGGAGGCAACGAACACCGGGGAGCTGTTTTTT; CDR3: CASSLEATNTGELFF
D: TRBD2; size: NA; J: TRBJ2-5; V: TRBV6-1; DNA: TGTGCCAGCAGCTTACTAGCGGGGGGACAGACCCAGTACTTC; CDR3: CASSLLAGGQTQYF
D: NA; size: once; J: TRBJ2-1; V: TRBV19; DNA: TGTGCCAGTAGCCCAGGAGGGGGCTCCTACAATGAGCAGTTCTTC; CDR3: CASSPGGGSYNEQFF
D: NA; size: NA; J: TRBJ2-5; V: TRBV7-9; DNA: TGTGCCTTTCGAGTAGCGGAAGAGACCCAGTACTTC; CDR3: CAFRVAEETQYF
D: TRBD1; size: once; J: TRBJ2-4; V: TRBV5-1; DNA: TGCGCCAGCAGCCAGGACAGGGGTTTGAAAGCCAAAAACATTCAGTACTTC; CDR3: CASSQDRGLKAKNIQYF
D: TRBD1; size: few; J: TRBJ1-2; V: TRBV5-1; DNA: TGCGCCAGCAGCTCGGGGACAGGGAATAACTATGGCTACACCTTC; CDR3: CASSSGTGNNYGYTF
D: TRBD1; size: NA; J: TRBJ1-1; V: TRBV6-5; DNA: TGTGCCAGCAGTTCCTTCGGCAGGGGGGCCACTGAAGCTTTCTTT; CDR3: CASSSFGRGATEAFF
D: NA; size: NA; J: TRBJ1-5; V: TRBV10-2; DNA: TGCGCCAGCAGTGATCTGGGGCAGGGTAGGGGTCAGCCCCAGCATTTT; CDR3: CASSDLGQGRGQPQHF
D: TRBD2; size: NA; J: TRBJ2-7; V: TRBV10-2; DNA: TGCGCCAGCAGTGGACTAGCGACGGCCTACGAGCAGTACTTC; CDR3: CASSGLATAYEQYF
D: NA; size: NA; J: TRBJ1-2; V: TRBV19; DNA: TGTGCCAGCCGGCCCCGGGACGGCTCCTATGGCTACACCTTC; CDR3: CASRPRDGSYGYTF
D: NA; size: NA; J: TRBJ2-3; V: TRBV5-1; DNA: TGCGCCAGCAGCTTGGGGGACGGGACAGATACGCAGTATTTT; CDR3: CASSLGDGTDTQYF
D: TRBD1; size: NA; J: TRBJ2-5; V: TRBV5-1; DNA: TGCGCCAGCAGCCGCCCTGGACAGGGACGGGAGACCCAGTACTTC; CDR3: CASSRPGQGRETQYF
D: TRBD2; size: NA; J: TRBJ2-5; V: TRBV7-6; DNA: TGTGCCAGCAGCCGGGGGGGACAAGAGACCCAGTACTTC; CDR3: CASSRGGQETQYF
D: NA; size: NA; J: TRBJ2-1; V: TRBV28; DNA: TGTGCCAGCAGTCGGGGGTACAATGAGCAGTTCTTC; CDR3: CASSRGYNEQFF
D: TRBD1; size: NA; J: TRBJ2-7; V: TRBV11-3; DNA: TGTGCCAGCAGCCCGAGACAGGGGTCCTACGAGCAGTACTTC; CDR3: CASSPRQGSYEQYF
D: NA; size: NA; J: TRBJ2-2; V: TRBV6-1; DNA: TGTGCCAGCAGGGAACAGGGTTTAAACACCGGGGAGCTGTTTTTT; CDR3: CASREQGLNTGELFF
D: NA; size: NA; J: TRBJ1-2; V: TRBV15; DNA: TGTGCCACCAGCAGAGATCGGGGGTTTAACTATGGCTACACCTTC; CDR3: CATSRDRGFNYGYTF
D: NA; size: NA; J: TRBJ2-7; V: TRBV5-1; DNA: TGCGCCAGCAGCTGGGCGGGACAGAGCTCCTACGAGCAGTACTTC; CDR3: CASSWAGQSSYEQYF
D: TRBD1; size: NA; J: TRBJ2-2; V: TRBV2; DNA: TGTGCCAGCAGTAGACAGGGGAACACCGGGGAGCTGTTTTTT; CDR3: CASSRQGNTGELFF